Given below is one T cell receptor beta chain in context. The entry originates in a study of blood T cell repertoires in COVID-19. Looking at the study overall: T cells, B-cell-depleted T cells, or PBMCs supplied cDNA or gDNA.

In the authors' methods: Amplified reference gene primers provided the basis for estimating nucleated cell counts. Data came from immunoSEQ multiplex PCR; TCRdb stores just in-frame clones and leaves some out. That table supplies the V and J calls and clone size; D and trimming were determined from the DNA. The data contain under 500,000 clones, 75% to 90% of them singletons. CDR1 is SGDLS, CDR2 YYNGEE, per germline. This CDR3 spans 15 amino acids. The junction had 11 bases not matched to a gene; V was cut back by 3 bases and J by 7 bases. The J gene is TRBJ2-3, the V gene TRBV9; 7 bases map to TRBD1. The receptor's source is a woman in her 30s with acute or convalescent COVID-19. The sample consisted of peripheral blood. This CDR3 reads CASSGRQGGANTQYF. The CDR3 coding sequence is TGTGCCAGCAGCGGACGACAGGGTGGGGCGAATACGCAGTATTTT.